One sample yielded the 14 T cell receptor beta chains listed below, sequenced in a study of T cells in Graves' hyperthyroidism and ophthalmopathy. Template material for amplifying TCR beta CDR3 regions consisted of RNA transcripts. With the HTBI primer set, the TCR CDR3 went through a first round of RT-PCR. TCRdb processed the multiplex PCR reads anew with MiXCR; each CDR3 protein has one entry. The table lists around 500,000 distinct CDR3 sequences, roughly 14% of them singletons. The sequenced material came from blood. These receptors were collected from a woman aged 18-29 years with Graves' hyperthyroidism.

The table lists this clonotype with many counts. V usage is TRBV15 and J usage is TRBJ2-1, with 7 bases aligning to TRBD2. The CDR3 is 14 residues long. V shed 2 bases and J 4 bases; nucleotides not matched to a gene: 2. Germline V gene lookup returns CDR1 LNHNV and CDR2 YYDKDF (reference sequence). The CDR3 protein is CATSRQRGYNEQFF. In DNA, the CDR3 is TGTGCCACCAGCAGACAGCGGGGTTACAATGAGCAGTTCTTC.

To note about this clonotype: This could be a read error, since a much larger clone is one nucleotide away. The chain recombines TRBV7-9 with TRBJ2-4; D call uncertain. There are 16 residues in the CDR3. Germline assignment: CDR1 SEHNR and CDR2 FQNEAQ (reference sequence). The CDR3, as DNA: TGTGTCAGCAGCTTCGACGGTTTCCTAGCCAAAAACATTCAGTACTTC. It specifies CVSSFDGFLAKNIQYF.

This clonotype was seen repeatedly, ten times or more. The chain has TRBV12-3 or TRBV12-4 and TRBJ2-3; 10 nucleotides agree with TRBD2. V was pared by 7 bases and J by 6 bases, with 10 bases of the junction left unmatched. The CDR3 runs 15 residues. The CDR3 loop reads CASNLLAGVSDTQYF. The CDR3 bases are TGTGCCAGCAACCTGCTAGCGGGAGTATCGGATACGCAGTATTTT.

This clonotype was seen ten or more times. The V call is TRBV27, the J call TRBJ1-5; TRBD1 matches 9 bases. Germline V lookup: CDR1 MNHEY, CDR2 SMNVEV (reference sequence). The CDR3 runs 17 residues. The J segment lost 1 base and the V segment lost 6 bases, leaving 10 bases of the junction unmatched. CDR3 coding DNA: TGTGCCAGCAGACCGGACAGGGGCTTTGAGAGCAATCAGCCCCAGCATTTT. Translating gives CASRPDRGFESNQPQHF.

This clonotype has a count of ten or more. The CDR3 bases are TGCAGTGCCCGCTTCAATGAGCAGTTCTTC. This sequence encodes CSARFNEQFF. V and J are TRBV20-1 and TRBJ2-1; D is undetermined. CDR1 and CDR2 from the germline V gene are DFQATT and SNEGSKA (reference sequence). Trimming took 6 bases from V and 6 from J, leaving 6 bases between them. The CDR3 runs 10 residues.

The V and J genes are TRBV7-9 and TRBJ2-7, with D unresolved. V was shortened by 5 bases and J by 3 bases, with 11 bases between the two germline ends. CDR1 SEHNR and CDR2 FQNEAQ come from the germline V gene (reference sequence). This CDR3 spans 13 amino acids. CDR3 sequence: CASSDRANYEQYF. The DNA of the CDR3 is TGTGCCAGCAGCGACCGGGCGAACTACGAGCAGTACTTC.

This clonotype was counted at least ten times. V usage is TRBV3-1 and J usage is TRBJ1-2; 12 nucleotides agree with TRBD1. CDR1 is LGHDT and CDR2 is YNNKEL in the germline V gene (reference sequence). The CDR3 extends over 16 amino acids. Trimming cost V 4 bases and J 2 bases; bases outside gene matches: 5. Here the CDR3 reads CASSRLGTGGNYGYTF. The CDR3 coding sequence is TGTGCCAGCAGCCGCCTCGGGACAGGGGGCAACTATGGCTACACCTTC.

The chain couples TRBV10-1 to TRBJ2-7; a weak D match, TRBD2 (5 bases). Germline V lookup: CDR1 WNHNN, CDR2 SYGVQD (reference sequence). Trimming cost V 3 bases and J 7 bases, with 13 bases left between them. This CDR3 contains 13 residues. The CDR3 spells CASSEDYTGEQYF. CDR3 nucleotide sequence: TGCGCCAGCAGTGAAGACTACACGGGGGAGCAGTACTTC.

Worth noting for this clonotype: This may be a read error: a much more frequent sequence differs by one nucleotide. For the CDR3, the DNA is TGTGCCAGCAGCGGATCTGGCGGGAGCGTCAATGAGCAGTTCTTC. Translating gives CASSGSGGSVNEQFF. The chain couples TRBV3-1 to TRBJ2-1; 7 positions match TRBD2. The V and J ends lost 5 bases and 6 bases, in that order; junction bases with no gene match: 10. Looked up from germline, CDR1 is LGHDT and CDR2 is YNNKEL (reference sequence). This CDR3 comprises 15 residues.

The V and J genes are TRBV4-1 and TRBJ2-1; 10 positions agree with TRBD1. The CDR3 covers 16 residues. Losses at the gene ends were 6 bases for V and 6 bases for J; bases not matched to a gene: 11. Germline CDR1 is MGHRA and CDR2 is YSYEKL. This CDR3 is CASRPLDRGPSNEQFF. Written as DNA, the CDR3 is TGCGCCAGCAGACCCCTTGACAGGGGGCCCTCCAATGAGCAGTTCTTC.

For the CDR3, the DNA is TGTGCCAGCAGTGAAGCGGCGCTAGCCCTCACAGATACGCAGTATTTT. Amino acids: CASSEAALALTDTQYF. The chain has TRBV2 and TRBJ2-3; tentative D call: TRBD2 (5 bases). The germline CDR1 and CDR2 sequences are SNHLY and FYNNEI. V dropped 0 bases and J dropped 2 bases, with 12 bases sitting between them. CDR3 length equals 16 residues.

This clonotype has ten or more counts. A read error may account for a junction end that differs from germline. The genes are TRBV12-3 or TRBV12-4 and TRBJ2-1, with 10 positions matching TRBD2. The CDR3 runs to 14 residues. This CDR3 reads CASSLAGVPNEQFF. The DNA of the CDR3 is TGTGCCAGCAGTCTAGCGGGAGTTCCCAATGAGCAGTTCTTC.

This clonotype has only a few counts. The rearrangement uses TRBV5-1 and TRBJ2-1; 11 bases align to TRBD2. The CDR3 is 16 residues long. The J segment lost 3 bases and the V segment lost 2 bases, leaving 4 bases of the junction unmatched. Germline loops: CDR1 SGHRS, CDR2 YFSETQ. The CDR3 loop reads CASSFRLAGNYNEQFF. The CDR3 DNA is TGCGCCAGCAGCTTTCGACTAGCGGGGAACTACAATGAGCAGTTCTTC.

The table lists this clonotype with a few counts. V gene TRBV10-3 combines with J gene TRBJ2-1; D unclear. Germline CDR1 ENHRY, CDR2 SYGVKD. V was cut by 0 bases and J by 7 bases, with 1 base left in between. CDR3 size: 11 residues. The CDR3 nucleotides read TGTGCCATCAGTGAGTCTAATGAGCAGTTCTTC. Translation gives CAISESNEQFF.